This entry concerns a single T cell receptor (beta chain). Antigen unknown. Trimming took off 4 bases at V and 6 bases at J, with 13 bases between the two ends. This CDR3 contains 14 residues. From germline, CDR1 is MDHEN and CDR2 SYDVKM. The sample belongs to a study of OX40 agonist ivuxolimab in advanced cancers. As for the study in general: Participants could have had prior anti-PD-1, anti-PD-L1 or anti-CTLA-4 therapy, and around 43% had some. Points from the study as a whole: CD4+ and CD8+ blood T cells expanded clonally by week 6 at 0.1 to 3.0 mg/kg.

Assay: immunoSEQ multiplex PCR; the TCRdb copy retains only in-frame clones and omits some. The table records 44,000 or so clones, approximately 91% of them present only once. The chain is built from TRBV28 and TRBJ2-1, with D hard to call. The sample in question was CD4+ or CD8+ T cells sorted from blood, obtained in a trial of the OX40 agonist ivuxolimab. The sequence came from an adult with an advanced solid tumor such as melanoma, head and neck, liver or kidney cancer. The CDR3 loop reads CASSSGPSPNEQFF. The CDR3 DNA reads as TGTGCCAGCAGTTCCGGGCCGAGCCCCAATGAGCAGTTCTTC.